Included here is one T cell receptor beta chain sequence, with context. Per the study methods: Cell counts per sample came from amplifying reference gene primers. Produced via immunoSEQ multiplex PCR; TCRdb's table is partial and in-frame only. V, J and clone size are taken as reported in that table, and D and trimming were inferred from the DNA itself. This sample has 100,000 to 150,000 clones, with approximately 87% found just once. CDR1 and CDR2 (germline): SSHAT, FNYEAQ (reference sequence). V was pared by 5 bases and J by 3 bases, with 9 bases between. CDR3 size: 13 residues. These data originate in a study of blood T cell repertoires in COVID-19. In the study overall: Acute-phase and convalescent COVID-19 samples originated in the United States, Italy and Spain. PBMCs, B-cell-depleted T cells, or T cells provided the cDNA or gDNA that made up the material.

This TCR was sampled from a man aged 50 or older with acute or convalescent COVID-19. The J gene is TRBJ2-3, the V gene TRBV7-7; D not certain. What was sequenced was peripheral blood. This CDR3 is CASSPDRTDTQYF. CDR3 DNA sequence: TGTGCCAGCAGCCCCGATCGGACAGATACGCAGTATTTT.